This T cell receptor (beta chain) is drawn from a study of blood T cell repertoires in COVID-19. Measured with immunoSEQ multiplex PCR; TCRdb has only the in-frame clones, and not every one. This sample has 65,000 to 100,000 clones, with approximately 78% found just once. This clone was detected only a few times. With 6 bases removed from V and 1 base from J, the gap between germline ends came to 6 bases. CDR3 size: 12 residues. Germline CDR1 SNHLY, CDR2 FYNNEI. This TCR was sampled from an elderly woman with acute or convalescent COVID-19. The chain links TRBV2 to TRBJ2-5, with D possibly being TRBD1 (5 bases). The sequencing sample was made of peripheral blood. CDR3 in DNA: TGTGCCAGCAGCCAGGGCCAAGAGACCCAGTACTTC. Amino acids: CASSQGQETQYF.